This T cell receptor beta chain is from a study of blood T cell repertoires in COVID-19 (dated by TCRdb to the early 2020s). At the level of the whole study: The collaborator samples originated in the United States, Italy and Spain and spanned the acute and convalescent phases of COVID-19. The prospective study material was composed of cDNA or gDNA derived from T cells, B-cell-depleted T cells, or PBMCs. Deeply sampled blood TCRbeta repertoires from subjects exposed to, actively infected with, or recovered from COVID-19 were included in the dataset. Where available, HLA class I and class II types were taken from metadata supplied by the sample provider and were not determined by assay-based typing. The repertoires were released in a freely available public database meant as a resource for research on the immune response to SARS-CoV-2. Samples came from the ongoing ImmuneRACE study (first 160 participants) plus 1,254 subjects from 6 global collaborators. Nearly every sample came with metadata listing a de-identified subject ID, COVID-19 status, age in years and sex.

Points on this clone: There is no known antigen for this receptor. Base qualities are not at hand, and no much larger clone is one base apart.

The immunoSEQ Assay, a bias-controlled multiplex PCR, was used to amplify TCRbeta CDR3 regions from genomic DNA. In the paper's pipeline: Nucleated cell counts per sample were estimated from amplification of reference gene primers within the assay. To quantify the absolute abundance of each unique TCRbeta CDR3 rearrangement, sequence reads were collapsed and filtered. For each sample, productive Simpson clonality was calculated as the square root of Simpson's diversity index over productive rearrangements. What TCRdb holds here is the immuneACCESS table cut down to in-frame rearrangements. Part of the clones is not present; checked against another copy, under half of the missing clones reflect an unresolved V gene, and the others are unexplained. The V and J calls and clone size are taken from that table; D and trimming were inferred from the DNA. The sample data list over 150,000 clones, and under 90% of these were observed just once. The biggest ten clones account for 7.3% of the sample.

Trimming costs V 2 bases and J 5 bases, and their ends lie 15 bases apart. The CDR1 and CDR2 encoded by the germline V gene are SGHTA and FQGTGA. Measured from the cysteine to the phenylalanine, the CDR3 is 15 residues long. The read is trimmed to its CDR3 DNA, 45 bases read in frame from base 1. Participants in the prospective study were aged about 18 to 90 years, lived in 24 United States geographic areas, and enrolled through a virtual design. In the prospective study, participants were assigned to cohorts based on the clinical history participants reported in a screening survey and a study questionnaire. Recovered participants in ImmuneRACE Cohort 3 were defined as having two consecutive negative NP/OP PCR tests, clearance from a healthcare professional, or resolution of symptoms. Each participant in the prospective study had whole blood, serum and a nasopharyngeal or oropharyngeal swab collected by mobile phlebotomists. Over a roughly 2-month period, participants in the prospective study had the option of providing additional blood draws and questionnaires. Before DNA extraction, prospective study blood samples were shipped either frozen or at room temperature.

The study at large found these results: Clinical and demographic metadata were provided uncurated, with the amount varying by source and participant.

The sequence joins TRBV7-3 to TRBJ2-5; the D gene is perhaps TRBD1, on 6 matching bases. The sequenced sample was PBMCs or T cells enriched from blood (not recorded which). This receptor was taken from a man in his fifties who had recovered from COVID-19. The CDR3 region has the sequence CASSLVGASGETQYF. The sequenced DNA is TGTGCCAGCAGCTTAGTGGGGGCCTCGGGGGAGACCCAGTACTTC.